These 15 T cell receptor beta chains were sequenced from one sample in a study of T-cell reconstitution after alpha-beta-depleted transplantation in children. Unique molecular identifiers were built into the TCRbeta library. MiXCR was run by TCRdb on the PCR reads, yielding one entry per CDR3 protein. The table has more than 200,000 distinct CDR3 sequences, roughly 25% seen once; the top ten hold 4% to 5.5%. The specimen was PBMCs, mostly from graft donor cells, collected 360 days after TCRalphabeta/CD19-depleted stem cell transplant. The receptors shown here come from a female patient aged 2-15 years who had a stem cell transplant for congenital amegakaryocytic thrombocytopenia, so the T cells may come from the graft donor.

V usage is TRBV15 and J usage is TRBJ2-7; 7 nucleotides line up with TRBD2. In germline, CDR1 is LNHNV, CDR2 YYDKDF (reference sequence). V lost 0 bases and J lost 3; bases outside the gene matches: 5. The CDR3 has 15 residues. The CDR3: CATSRDRTRFYEQYF. CDR3 coding DNA: TGTGCCACCAGCAGAGACAGGACTAGATTCTACGAGCAGTACTTC.

The chain recombines TRBV14 with TRBJ2-7; D ambiguous. CDR1 and CDR2 (germline): SGHDN, FVKESK. The CDR3 has 13 residues. V was cut by 5 bases and J by 7 bases, with 15 bases left in between. This CDR3 reads CASSSDLGWEQYF. CDR3 coding DNA: TGTGCCAGCAGCAGCGATTTGGGCTGGGAGCAGTACTTC. The full variable domain, with the rest looked up from reference TRBV14 and TRBJ2-7, is EAGVTQFPSHSVIEKGQTVTLRCDPISGHDNLYWYRRVMGKEIKFLLHFVKESKQDESGMPNNRFLAERTGGTYSTLKVQPAELEDSGVYFCASSSDLGWEQYFGPGTRLTVT.

At least ten counts were recorded for this clonotype. The chain employs TRBV29-1 and TRBJ2-7; tentatively, D is TRBD2 (6 bases). V lost 6 bases to trimming and J lost 2 bases, with 17 bases between them. The germline gives CDR1 SQVTM, CDR2 ANQGSEA. CDR3 length: 14 residues. The CDR3 region is CSVQIGLSPYEQYF. In DNA form, the CDR3 reads TGCAGCGTCCAGATAGGACTATCACCCTACGAGCAGTACTTC.

This clonotype showed up many times. CDR3 sequence (DNA): TGTGCCAGCAGTTTAGGTACTAGCGAGTACAATGAGCAGTTCTTC. This codes for CASSLGTSEYNEQFF. V and J are TRBV12-3 or TRBV12-4 and TRBJ2-1; 7 nucleotides align to TRBD2. The J segment lost 4 bases and the V segment lost 1 base, leaving 4 bases of the junction unmatched. The CDR3 is made up of 15 amino acids.

This clonotype is a singleton in its sample. The rearrangement joins TRBV10-3 to TRBJ2-1, with TRBD1 as a possible D gene (6 bases). The CDR3 consists of 15 residues. The germline gives CDR1 ENHRY, CDR2 SYGVKD. The V end lost 8 bases, the J end lost 4 bases, and 18 bases lay between the germline ends. CDR3 residues: CAIGQGFSGYNEQFF. The DNA for the CDR3 is TGTGCCATCGGGCAGGGGTTTTCGGGTTACAATGAGCAGTTCTTC.

This chain links TRBV30 with TRBJ2-7; the D is unclear. The CDR3 is 13 residues long. V was trimmed by 2 bases and J by 5 bases, leaving 13 bases between them. Germline V lookup: CDR1 GTSNPN, CDR2 SVGIG (reference sequence). The DNA for the CDR3 is TGTGCCTGGAGTCTCGTATTGATTCACGAGCAGTACTTC. Translating it yields CAWSLVLIHEQYF.

The table lists this clonotype with many counts. The CDR3 DNA sequence: TGTGCCATCAACGAGGGGATCACCGGGGAGCTGTTTTTT. This encodes CAINEGITGELFF. The rearrangement uses TRBV10-3 and TRBJ2-2; D is tentatively TRBD1 or TRBD2 (5 bases each). In germline, CDR1 is ENHRY, CDR2 SYGVKD. V was trimmed by 7 bases and J by 4 bases, leaving 10 bases between them. The CDR3 extends over 13 amino acids.

J is TRBJ2-7 and V is TRBV4-1; 8 nucleotides align to TRBD2. Per the germline V gene, CDR1 is MGHRA and CDR2 is YSYEKL. V lost 4 bases to trimming and J lost 6 bases; unmatched junction nucleotides: 17. The CDR3 is made up of 17 amino acids. The CDR3 DNA reads as TGCGCCAGCAGCCCATCCTTGTTCGCGGGGGGCCTAAGCGAGCAGTACTTC. Its translation is CASSPSLFAGGLSEQYF.

This clonotype showed up just once. The chain recombines TRBV6-1 with TRBJ1-1; D is undetermined. This CDR3 comprises 17 residues. V was trimmed by 3 bases and J by 7 bases, leaving 24 bases between them. Germline CDR1 is MNHNS and CDR2 is SASEGT. CDR3 DNA: TGTGCCAGCAGTGAGGTGTCGGGTGCCTCCAGCAGAAGTGAAGCTTTCTTT. The encoded protein is CASSEVSGASSRSEAFF.

This clonotype was counted only a few times. The V gene is TRBV4-1, the J gene TRBJ2-5; 8 bases agree with TRBD1. The germline V gene has CDR1 MGHRA and CDR2 YSYEKL. V gave up 3 bases and J gave up 5 bases; unmatched junction bases: 11. The length of the CDR3 is 16 residues. The chain's CDR3 is CASSHEKRTGRETQYF. The CDR3 coding sequence is TGCGCCAGCAGCCACGAAAAACGGACAGGGCGTGAGACCCAGTACTTC.

This chain connects TRBV18 to TRBJ2-5, with 7 bases fitting TRBD1. Germline values: CDR1 KGHSH, CDR2 LQKENI. The CDR3 runs to 15 residues. V trimming: 0 bases; J trimming: 2 bases; junction bases outside the gene matches: 3. CDR3 sequence: CASSPPSGGQETQYF. CDR3 DNA sequence: TGTGCCAGCTCACCACCGTCAGGGGGTCAAGAGACCCAGTACTTC.

The sample holds a few counts of this clonotype. V and J are TRBV27 and TRBJ2-1, with D perhaps assigned TRBD1 or TRBD2 (5 bases each). Trimming took 7 bases from V and 0 from J, leaving 22 bases between them. CDR1 and CDR2 (germline): MNHEY, SMNVEV (reference sequence). The CDR3 consists of 18 residues. The CDR3: CASKPLLEWGSSYNEQFF. CDR3 nucleotide sequence: TGTGCCAGCAAACCCCTGCTCGAGTGGGGGAGCTCCTACAATGAGCAGTTCTTC.

Only a few counts were recorded for this clonotype. The chain has TRBV3-1 and TRBJ2-3; 7 bases match TRBD2. The germline gives CDR1 LGHDT, CDR2 YNNKEL (reference sequence). The CDR3 length is 16 residues. Losses at the gene ends were 6 bases for V and 6 bases for J; bases not matched to a gene: 15. The CDR3: CASRAGDRYWRDTQYF. Written as DNA, the CDR3 is TGTGCCAGCAGGGCGGGGGACCGCTACTGGCGGGATACGCAGTATTTT.

In its sample, this clonotype was seen a few times. The V call is TRBV28, the J call TRBJ2-7, with 9 nucleotides matching TRBD1. The germline CDR1 and CDR2 sequences are MDHEN and SYDVKM. The CDR3 is 18 amino acids. V gave up 3 bases and J gave up 4 bases; unmatched junction bases: 16. The CDR3 loop is CASSFLDRGFSRGYEQYF. The CDR3 DNA sequence: TGTGCCAGCAGTTTTTTGGACAGGGGTTTCTCTCGCGGGTACGAGCAGTACTTC. Full variable domain (remainder filled in from reference TRBV28 and TRBJ2-7): DVKVTQSSRYLVKRTGEKVFLECVQDMDHENMFWYRQDPGLGLRLIYFSYDVKMKEKGDIPEGYSVSREKKERFSLILESASTNQTSMYLCASSFLDRGFSRGYEQYFGPGTRLTVT.

In this sample, this clonotype turned up a few times. The chain couples TRBV13 to TRBJ1-5; D gene unclear. The V end was cut by 5 bases, the J end by 6 bases, with 17 bases between. This CDR3 contains 15 residues. Germline CDR1 reads PRHDT; CDR2 reads FYEKMQ (reference sequence). As DNA, the CDR3 is TGTGCCAGCAGCCTCGGAAAGGCGCCGGGTCAGCCCCAGCATTTT. This encodes CASSLGKAPGQPQHF. Supplemented by reference TRBV13 and TRBJ1-5, the full variable domain reads AAGVIQSPRHLIKEKRETATLKCYPIPRHDTVYWYQQGPGQDPQFLISFYEKMQSDKGSIPDRFSAQQFSDYHSELNMSSLELGDSALYFCASSLGKAPGQPQHFGDGTRLSIL.